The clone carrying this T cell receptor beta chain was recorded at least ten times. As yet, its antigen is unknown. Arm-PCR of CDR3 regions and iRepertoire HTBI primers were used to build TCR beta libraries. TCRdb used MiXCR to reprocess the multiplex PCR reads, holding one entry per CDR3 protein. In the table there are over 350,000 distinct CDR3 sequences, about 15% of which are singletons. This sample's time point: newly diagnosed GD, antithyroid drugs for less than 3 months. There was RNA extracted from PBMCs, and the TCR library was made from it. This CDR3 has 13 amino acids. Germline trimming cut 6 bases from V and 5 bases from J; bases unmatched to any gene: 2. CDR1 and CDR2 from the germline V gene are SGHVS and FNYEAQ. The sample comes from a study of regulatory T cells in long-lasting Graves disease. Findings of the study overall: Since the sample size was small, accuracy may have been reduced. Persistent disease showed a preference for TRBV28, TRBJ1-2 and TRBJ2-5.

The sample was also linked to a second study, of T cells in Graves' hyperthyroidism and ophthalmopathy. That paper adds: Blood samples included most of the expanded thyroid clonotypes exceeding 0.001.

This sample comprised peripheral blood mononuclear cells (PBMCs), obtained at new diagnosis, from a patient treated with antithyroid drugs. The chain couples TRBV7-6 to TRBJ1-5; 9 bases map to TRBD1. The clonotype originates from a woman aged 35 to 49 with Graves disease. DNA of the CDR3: TGTGCCAGCAGTACAGGGGGCGATCAGCCCCAGCATTTT. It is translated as CASSTGGDQPQHF.